A selection of T cell receptor beta chains follows, all from one sample in a study of shared clonotypes between healthy human individuals. The assay was immunoSEQ multiplex PCR, and TCRdb's table has in-frame clones only and misses some. The sample shows a few million clones, about 94% of them seen only once. The sample taken for sequencing was naive CD4+ T cells sorted from blood. Receptors originate from a man between 18 and 35 years old in good health. Both conserved end residues are part of each CDR3. A D gene is named only where the DNA matches it firmly. Expanded clones are given a class, and other clones once, few, many or no size at all.

cdr3_nt cdr3_aa v_call d_call j_call clone_size
TGTGCCAGCAGCTCTACCGGGACAGATGGCTACACCTTC CASSSTGTDGYTF TRBV7-9 TRBD1 TRBJ1-2 -
TGTGCCAGCAGTGAATATTCGACAGGGACCAAGCAGTACTTC CASSEYSTGTKQYF TRBV25-1 TRBD1 TRBJ2-7 -
TGTGCCAGCAGTTACTCGGGGGGAGCAGCTGGAAACACCATATATTTT CASSYSGGAAGNTIYF TRBV6-6 - TRBJ1-3 -
TGTGCCATCAGTGGCGTGGGTACCCTCACCGGGGAGCTGTTTTTT CAISGVGTLTGELFF TRBV10-3 - TRBJ2-2 -
TGTGCCAGCAGCTTAGTACGGGATCAGCCCCAGCATTTT CASSLVRDQPQHF TRBV7-9 - TRBJ1-5 -
TGCGCCAGCAGCTTGGTGGGGACAGGGTTAGAGACCCAGTACTTC CASSLVGTGLETQYF TRBV5-1 TRBD1 TRBJ2-5 -
TGTGCCAGCAGTCCAGGGTGGAGCAATCAGCCCCAGCATTTT CASSPGWSNQPQHF TRBV6-5 - TRBJ1-5 -
TGTGCCAGCAGTCGGGGCGGTCTGAGTGAGCAGTTCTTC CASSRGGLSEQFF TRBV6-5 - TRBJ2-1 -
TGTGCCAGCAGCATGGGACTCCAATACGCGGATACGCAGTATTTT CASSMGLQYADTQYF TRBV7-8 - TRBJ2-3 -
TGTGCCAGCAGCTTGATCGACTACGAGCAGTACTTC CASSLIDYEQYF TRBV7-2 - TRBJ2-7 -
TGTGCCAGCAGCGTTGAGGCACAAACCACTTACGAGCAGTACTTC CASSVEAQTTYEQYF TRBV9 - TRBJ2-7 -
TGTGCCTGGAGTGTACGAGGGGGGACAGATACGCAGTATTTT CAWSVRGGTDTQYF TRBV30 - TRBJ2-3 once
TGTGCCAGCTCACCACCGCTGAAGGGGTCTGGAAACACCATATATTTT CASSPPLKGSGNTIYF TRBV18 - TRBJ1-3 -
TGTGCCAGCAGTCTGATAGGTCAGCCCCAGCATTTT CASSLIGQPQHF TRBV28 - TRBJ1-5 -
TGTGCCATCAGTGAGTCGACAGGCGCCCGAAACTATGGCTACACCTTC CAISESTGARNYGYTF TRBV10-3 - TRBJ1-2 -
TGTGCCAGCAGACCCAGGGGTCAGTCATTTGGGGCCTACGAGCAGTACTTC CASRPRGQSFGAYEQYF TRBV28 - TRBJ2-7 -
TGTGCCAGCAGCCGGACAGGGCAAGATTCACCCCTCCACTTT CASSRTGQDSPLHF TRBV6-5 TRBD1 TRBJ1-6 once
TGTGCCAGCTCAGCCGGGACAGAGCGCTACACCTTC CASSAGTERYTF TRBV18 TRBD1 TRBJ1-2 few
TGTGCCTGGAGCCAGAGACAGGGGGAGAGCTATGGCTACACCTTC CAWSQRQGESYGYTF TRBV30 TRBD1 TRBJ1-2 -
TGTGCCAGCAGTAATAGGCCCTGGAAGAACACTGAAGCTTTCTTT CASSNRPWKNTEAFF TRBV7-2 - TRBJ1-1 -
TGTGCCATCAGTGACTCCGGGGGTCAGCCCCAGCATTTT CAISDSGGQPQHF TRBV10-3 - TRBJ1-5 -
TGTGCCAGCAGCACCAGGGGGGGCTACGAGCAGTACTTC CASSTRGGYEQYF TRBV7-3 - TRBJ2-7 -
TGCAGTGCAATAGGTAATGAGCAGTTCTTC CSAIGNEQFF TRBV20-1 - TRBJ2-1 -
TGTGCCTGGAGTGTACCTGGCGGGAGGGCCATTGGGGAGCTGTTTTTT CAWSVPGGRAIGELFF TRBV30 TRBD2 TRBJ2-2 -
TGTGCCAGCAGCTTTGACGCCGGGACAGGATACTACAATGAGCAGTTCTTC CASSFDAGTGYYNEQFF TRBV5-6 TRBD1 TRBJ2-1 -
TGCGCCAGCAGCCAAGAAATACAGCCCCCCGGCGGCTACACCTTC CASSQEIQPPGGYTF TRBV4-3 - TRBJ1-2 -
TGCGCCAGCAGCCTTGGGACAGACTATGGCTACACCTTC CASSLGTDYGYTF TRBV5-1 TRBD1 TRBJ1-2 -
TGTGCCAGCAGGCCCCCGGGCCGCTCTGGAAACACCATATATTTT CASRPPGRSGNTIYF TRBV6-5 - TRBJ1-3 -
TGTGCCAGCAGTCCCGTCGGCTGGGGACGGGCTTTCTTT CASSPVGWGRAFF TRBV27 - TRBJ1-1 -
TGTGCCAGCAGCTTCAGACAGGCTTTATTACTCGGTGGGGCCAACGTCCTGACTTTC CASSFRQALLLGGANVLTF TRBV11-1 - TRBJ2-6 -
TGCGCCAGCAGCTTGGCCGGATACAACACAGGGCACGGCTACACCTTC CASSLAGYNTGHGYTF TRBV5-1 - TRBJ1-2 -
TGTGCCAGCAGCCCTTCCTGGGGGACTACGACCGGGGAGCTGTTTTTT CASSPSWGTTTGELFF TRBV7-2 TRBD2 TRBJ2-2 once
TGCGCCAGCAGCCCCCGGACAGTGGCCAACTATGGCTACACCTTC CASSPRTVANYGYTF TRBV5-1 - TRBJ1-2 -
TGTGCCACCACCCCCGGCCCATCATACGAGCAGTACTTC CATTPGPSYEQYF TRBV7-9 - TRBJ2-7 -
TGTGCCAGCACCGCGGGGCGGGGCTCCTACGAGCAGTACTTC CASTAGRGSYEQYF TRBV5-6 - TRBJ2-7 once
TGTGCCAGCAGTGAACGTGCCCGCTCTGAAGCTTTCTTT CASSERARSEAFF TRBV2 - TRBJ1-1 -
TGTGCCAGCAGCGTGGCCATGAATACTGAAGCTTTCTTT CASSVAMNTEAFF TRBV9 - TRBJ1-1 -
TGTGCCAGTAGTATAGAACAGGGGAAGTCCCAGCATTTT CASSIEQGKSQHF TRBV19 TRBD1 TRBJ1-5 -
TGCGCCAGCAGCCAAGATGTGTCCCTCGGGACCCAGTACTTC CASSQDVSLGTQYF TRBV4-3 - TRBJ2-5 -
TGTGCCAGCACCGGGGAGTTCACTGAAGCTTTCTTT CASTGEFTEAFF TRBV2 - TRBJ1-1 -